The 20 T cell receptor beta chains below come from one sample, sequenced in a study of shared clonotypes between healthy human individuals. This table comes from immunoSEQ multiplex PCR, and its TCRdb copy is limited to in-frame clones, with some not included. The profile shows about 2.5 million clones, around 93% of them singletons. Sequencing input: naive CD4+ T cells from PBMCs. The subset denotes: CD45RA+ positively selected. These receptors all stem from a man between 18 and 29 years old in good health. Some clones in this sample may be carry-over from other donors' samples.

This clone turned up a few times. This same CDR3 is encoded by further DNA sequences in the sample. The chain couples TRBV29-1 to TRBJ1-1; possibly TRBD1 for D (6 bases). V gave up 4 bases and J gave up 1 base, with 13 bases separating them. The CDR3 length is 14 residues. The germline gives CDR1 SQVTM, CDR2 ANQGSEA. Here the CDR3 reads CSVGRGGGNTEAFF. The CDR3 nucleotides are TGCAGCGTTGGAAGGGGGGGAGGGAACACTGAAGCTTTCTTT.

J is TRBJ2-7 and V is TRBV7-3; TRBD1 aligns across 7 bases. J lost 2 bases, V lost 3 bases, and 4 bases had no gene match. Germline V CDR1 and CDR2: SGHTA, FQGTGA. The CDR3 spans 14 residues. The CDR3 loop reads CASSLKGAPYEQYF. CDR3 nucleotides: TGTGCCAGCAGCTTGAAGGGGGCGCCCTACGAGCAGTACTTC.

The J gene is TRBJ2-7, the V gene TRBV6-5; TRBD2 might be the D (6 bases). The CDR3 is 14 amino acids. Trimming took off 7 bases at V and 0 bases at J, with 13 bases between the two ends. Germline V gives CDR1 MNHEY, CDR2 SVGAGI. CDR3 nucleotide sequence: TGTGCCAGCATTGGGACTGGAGGCTCCTACGAGCAGTACTTC. Protein sequence: CASIGTGGSYEQYF.

The chain has TRBV7-6 and TRBJ2-7; the D gene is possibly TRBD1 (6 bases). The CDR3 length is 15 residues. CDR1 and CDR2 from the germline V gene are SGHVS and FNYEAQ. Trimming shortened V by 5 bases and J by 2 bases, and 16 bases separated the two germline ends. The CDR3 coding sequence is TGTGCCAGCAGCCCGCGACAAGGACAGACCTACGAGCAGTACTTC. Translation: CASSPRQGQTYEQYF.

The chain combines TRBV11-2 with TRBJ2-7; D is unresolved. V was shortened by 6 bases and J by 7 bases, with 13 bases between the two germline ends. Germline V gene data show CDR1 as SGHAT and CDR2 as FQNNGV. CDR3 length: 12 amino acids. The CDR3 sequence: CASSRLLGEQYF. DNA of the CDR3: TGTGCCAGCAGTCGCCTCCTTGGGGAGCAGTACTTC.

With regard to this clone: Other DNA sequences of this sample code for an identical CDR3. V gene TRBV5-1 combines with J gene TRBJ2-2; 7 bases agree with TRBD1. Germline V gene lookup returns CDR1 SGHRS and CDR2 YFSETQ. Unmatched junction bases numbered 4, after V lost 4 bases and J lost 1 base. The CDR3 covers 15 residues. In DNA, the CDR3 is TGCGCCAGCAGCCTCCGGACAGGGAACACCGGGGAGCTGTTTTTT. This sequence encodes CASSLRTGNTGELFF.

The chain uses TRBV7-9 and TRBJ2-1; D tentatively reads TRBD1 or TRBD2 (5 bases each). The germline V gene encodes CDR1 SEHNR and CDR2 FQNEAQ (reference sequence). Trimming removed 3 bases from V and 3 bases from J, with 18 bases in between. This CDR3 spans 17 amino acids. CDR3 nucleotide sequence: TGTGCCAGCAGCTTGGAGAGACGGGGCACGGGCTACAATGAGCAGTTCTTC. This codes for CASSLERRGTGYNEQFF.

The rearrangement links TRBV7-3 to TRBJ2-1, with TRBD2 matching over 8 bases. The CDR3 totals 16 residues. J gave up 7 bases and V 2 bases, and 10 bases lay outside the gene matches. In germline, CDR1 is SGHTA, CDR2 FQGTGA. CDR3 residues: CASSLLPGLGVNEQFF. The CDR3 nucleotides are TGTGCCAGCAGCTTACTGCCGGGACTAGGCGTAAATGAGCAGTTCTTC.

This clone was picked up one time. This chain's CDR3 is CASSQNRAEYEQYF. Written as DNA, the CDR3 is TGTGCCAGCAGCCAAAACAGGGCTGAGTACGAGCAGTACTTC. V and J are TRBV14 and TRBJ2-7; D may be TRBD1 (6 bases). CDR1 is SGHDN and CDR2 is FVKESK in the germline V gene. Trimming pared 2 bases from V and 4 bases from J, leaving 12 bases between. The CDR3 contains 14 residues.

CDR3 amino acids: CASSVDDGGMSFF. The CDR3 DNA sequence: TGTGCCAGCAGCGTAGATGATGGGGGGATGTCTTTCTTT. This chain links TRBV9 with TRBJ1-1, with D tentatively TRBD1 (5 bases). Trimming removed 0 bases from V and 12 bases from J, with 15 bases in between. This CDR3 spans 13 amino acids. Germline V lookup: CDR1 SGDLS, CDR2 YYNGEE.

The V and J genes are TRBV5-1 and TRBJ2-7; TRBD1 is a possible D gene (5 bases). Germline V CDR1 and CDR2: SGHRS, YFSETQ. The CDR3 has 14 amino acids. V lost 1 base to trimming and J lost 5 bases, with 13 bases between them. The DNA for the CDR3 is TGCGCCAGCAGCTTGCTTCAGGGCGGCAACGAGCAGTACTTC. It translates to CASSLLQGGNEQYF.

CDR3 residues: CASSFTRVYEQYF. The CDR3 DNA sequence: TGCGCCAGCAGCTTTACTAGGGTTTACGAGCAGTACTTC. The chain recombines TRBV4-3 with TRBJ2-7; tentatively, D is TRBD2 (5 bases). Looked up from germline, CDR1 is LGHNA and CDR2 is YSLEER. The CDR3 sequence is 13 residues long. V was pared by 5 bases and J by 4 bases, with 12 bases between.

This chain connects TRBV7-3 to TRBJ1-2; maybe TRBD1 (6 bases). Germline V gene data show CDR1 as SGHTA and CDR2 as FQGTGA. The ends were cut back, 1 base at V and 8 bases at J, with 14 bases in the middle. This CDR3 is 14 amino acids long. CDR3 sequence reads: CASSLIRSGEGYTF. The CDR3 DNA reads TGTGCCAGCAGCTTAATAAGGTCAGGGGAAGGCTACACCTTC.

The genes are TRBV5-1 and TRBJ2-4, with 9 bases fitting TRBD2. CDR3 length: 14 amino acids. CDR1 is SGHRS, CDR2 YFSETQ, per germline. V lost 1 base, J lost 7 bases, and 3 bases stayed unmatched. CDR3 region: CASSLSSGVNIQYF. CDR3 bases: TGCGCCAGCAGCTTGTCTAGCGGGGTGAACATTCAGTACTTC. The full variable domain, rest sourced from reference TRBV5-1 and TRBJ2-4, is KAGVTQTPRYLIKTRGQQVTLSCSPISGHRSVSWYQQTPGQGLQFLFEYFSETQRNKGNFPGRFSGRQFSNSRSEMNVSTLELGDSALYLCASSLSSGVNIQYFGAGTRLSVL.

The gene calls are TRBV19 and TRBJ2-3; 8 positions agree with TRBD1. The length of the CDR3 is 14 residues. V lost 6 bases and J lost 3; bases outside the gene matches: 5. Per germline, CDR1 LNHDA and CDR2 SQIVND (reference sequence). The CDR3 nucleotides read TGTGCCAGTAGCTCGGACAGGGAGACAGATACGCAGTATTTT. Its translation: CASSSDRETDTQYF.

The chain employs TRBV2 and TRBJ1-1, with 7 bases matching TRBD1. This CDR3 spans 13 amino acids. V was clipped by 5 bases and J by 5 bases; unmatched bases: 5. CDR1 is SNHLY, CDR2 FYNNEI, per germline. The CDR3 region has the DNA TGTGCCAGCAGTACAGGGGCTGGGACTGAAGCTTTCTTT. It translates to CASSTGAGTEAFF. The whole variable domain, filled in from reference TRBV2 and TRBJ1-1, reads EPEVTQTPSHQVTQMGQEVILRCVPISNHLYFYWYRQILGQKVEFLVSFYNNEISEKSEIFDDQFSVERPDGSNFTLKIRSTKLEDSAMYFCASSTGAGTEAFFGQGTRLTVV.

CDR3 sequence: CASSFLAGSPNNEQFF. The CDR3 DNA reads as TGCGCCAGCAGCTTCCTAGCGGGATCCCCTAACAATGAGCAGTTCTTC. The V gene is TRBV5-1, the J gene TRBJ2-1; 9 nucleotides align to TRBD2. This CDR3 is 16 amino acids long. Germline V lookup: CDR1 SGHRS, CDR2 YFSETQ. J was trimmed by 5 bases and V by 2 bases; bases with no gene match: 8.

The chain employs TRBV28 and TRBJ2-7; no firm D call. CDR1 and CDR2 (germline): MDHEN, SYDVKM. The CDR3 has 14 residues. With 2 bases removed from V and 6 bases from J, the gap between germline ends came to 14 bases. Written as DNA, the CDR3 is TGTGCCAGCAGTTTAGGAACCAGGCCACTCGAGCAGTACTTC. Translated, it gives CASSLGTRPLEQYF.

This chain uses TRBV7-9 with TRBJ2-1; D call uncertain. The V gene's germline CDR1 is SEHNR and CDR2 FQNEAQ (reference sequence). V lost 1 base and J lost 6, with 10 bases in between. The CDR3 consists of 14 residues. CDR3 DNA: TGTGCCAGCAGCTTAGTGGGATGGGGCAATGAGCAGTTCTTC. Amino acid sequence: CASSLVGWGNEQFF. The full variable domain, completed using reference TRBV7-9 and TRBJ2-1, is DTGVSQNPRHKITKRGQNVTFRCDPISEHNRLYWYRQTLGQGPEFLTYFQNEAQLEKSRLLSDRFSAERPKGSFSTLEIQRTEQGDSAMYLCASSLVGWGNEQFFGPGTRLTVL.

V gene TRBV2 combines with J gene TRBJ1-2, with 9 bases that match TRBD1. V lost 9 bases to trimming and J lost 2 bases; unmatched junction nucleotides: 4. The CDR3 consists of 13 residues. Germline V gene data show CDR1 as SNHLY and CDR2 as FYNNEI. The CDR3 DNA reads TGTGCCAGAGGACAGGGGACCAACTATGGCTACACCTTC. This codes for CARGQGTNYGYTF.